These T cell receptor beta chains were read from a single sample in a study of CD8 T cells in Susac syndrome. Each CDR3 protein gets one entry after TCRdb re-called the immunoSEQ multiplex PCR reads with MiXCR. The sample lists 45,000 or so distinct CDR3 sequences, roughly 93% occurring once. Sequencing was performed on CD8+ T cells from PBMCs. The source is a human donor in good health. CDR3s include the opening cysteine and the closing phenylalanine or tryptophan. The D gene is left open where the match is weak. Only part of the rows carry a size: once, few, many, or a class if the clone is expanded.

size	D	V	J	DNA	CDR3
NA	TRBD1	TRBV4-1	TRBJ2-7	TGCGCCAGCAGCTATGGACAGGGAGACTACGAGCAGTACTTC	CASSYGQGDYEQYF
NA	TRBD1	TRBV5-4	TRBJ2-7	TGTGCCAGCAGCTTGATAGGGGGCGCAGCATCCGAGCAGTACTTC	CASSLIGGAASEQYF
NA	NA	TRBV9	TRBJ2-7	TGTGCCAGCAGCTCACGGGGTCTGGGGGCGGAGCAGTACTTC	CASSSRGLGAEQYF
NA	TRBD2	TRBV19	TRBJ2-1	TGTGCCAGTAGTTTTTGGACTAGGAGGGATGAGCAGTTCTTC	CASSFWTRRDEQFF
NA	TRBD1	TRBV4-1	TRBJ1-5	TGCGCCAGCAGCCCATGGGGGCAGGGGGCAGGTCAGCCCCAGCATTTT	CASSPWGQGAGQPQHF
NA	NA	TRBV28	TRBJ2-3	TGTGCCAGCAGTAAGGGGCTCTTCACAGATACGCAGTATTTT	CASSKGLFTDTQYF
NA	TRBD1	TRBV19	TRBJ2-4	TGTGCCAGTACACGGACAGGGTTAAACATTCAGTACTTC	CASTRTGLNIQYF
NA	TRBD2	TRBV14	TRBJ2-7	TGTGCCAGCAGCCACCCCGGGACTAGCTCCTACGAGCAGTACTTC	CASSHPGTSSYEQYF
NA	NA	TRBV5-1	TRBJ2-2	TGCGCCAGCACCGGGGGGCCCGGGGAGCTGTTTTTT	CASTGGPGELFF
NA	TRBD1	TRBV27	TRBJ1-2	TGTGCCAGCAGTTTTACAGGGGATGGCTACACCTTC	CASSFTGDGYTF
NA	NA	TRBV3-1	TRBJ2-1	TGTGCCAGCAGCCAAGAAACGAGTAAGGATTCCGATGAGCAGTTCTTC	CASSQETSKDSDEQFF
NA	NA	TRBV20-1	TRBJ2-7	TGCAGTGCCAAACACCTTAGCGCCTACGAGCAGTACTTC	CSAKHLSAYEQYF
NA	NA	TRBV12-3/TRBV12-4	TRBJ2-2	TGTGCCAGCAGTTTAGCAGCAGGGACCGGGGAGCTGTTTTTT	CASSLAAGTGELFF
NA	TRBD2	TRBV7-2	TRBJ2-3	TGTGCCAGCAGCTTAGGGGTAGCGGGAGTCACAGATACGCAGTATTTT	CASSLGVAGVTDTQYF
NA	NA	TRBV13	TRBJ2-7	TGTGCCAGCAGCTTAAATATGGGGACCCCGGCGGATGAGCAGTACTTC	CASSLNMGTPADEQYF
NA	NA	TRBV28	TRBJ2-7	TGTGCCAGCAGTTTGAGGAGTTCCTACGAGCAGTACTTC	CASSLRSSYEQYF
NA	NA	TRBV6-8	TRBJ2-1	TGTGCCAGCAACCTAGCTTTGAGGCATGAGCAGTTCTTC	CASNLALRHEQFF
NA	NA	TRBV27	TRBJ2-5	TGTGCCAGCAGTTTTACATACCAAGAGACCCAGTACTTC	CASSFTYQETQYF
NA	NA	TRBV27	TRBJ1-5	TGTGCCAGCAGTTTGACTCCAGAGTACAATCAGCCCCAGCATTTT	CASSLTPEYNQPQHF
NA	NA	TRBV7-9	TRBJ2-7	TGTGCCAGCAGGTGGGAGTCCTACGAGCAGTACTTC	CASRWESYEQYF
NA	TRBD1	TRBV20-1	TRBJ2-2	TGCAGTGCTTGGGACAGGGGGGAGACCGGGGAGCTGTTTTTT	CSAWDRGETGELFF
NA	TRBD2	TRBV30	TRBJ2-7	TGTGCCTGGTCAACTGCGGGAGAGGAGCAGTACTTC	CAWSTAGEEQYF
NA	NA	TRBV6-2/TRBV6-3	TRBJ2-1	TGTGCCAGCAGTTACGGTGGAGGGTGGAGTGAGCAGTTCTTC	CASSYGGGWSEQFF
once	NA	TRBV28	TRBJ2-6	TGTGCCAGCAGTTGGCAGACGTTCCGGAGCTCTGGGGCCAACGTCCTGACTTTC	CASSWQTFRSSGANVLTF
NA	NA	TRBV21-1	TRBJ2-4	TGTGCCAGCAGCAAAAGACAATTAGCCAAAAACATTCAGTACTTC	CASSKRQLAKNIQYF
NA	TRBD2	TRBV7-2	TRBJ2-2	TGTGCCAGCAGCCCAAAGAACCTAGCGGGAGGAGGCACCGGGGAGCTGTTTTTT	CASSPKNLAGGGTGELFF
NA	NA	TRBV4-1	TRBJ1-4	TGCGCCAGCAGCCGGAATCAGGGAAAACTGTTTTTT	CASSRNQGKLFF
NA	TRBD1	TRBV7-9	TRBJ1-1	TGTGCCAGCAGCCCACCCGGGACAGGGAGCGCTGAAGCTTTCTTT	CASSPPGTGSAEAFF
NA	NA	TRBV28	TRBJ2-7	TGTGCCTCGACTCCACAGGGAACTGTGGACGAGCAGTACTTC	CASTPQGTVDEQYF
NA	TRBD1	TRBV20-1	TRBJ2-7	TGCAGTGCCGATACAGGGGACGAGCAGTACTTC	CSADTGDEQYF
NA	NA	TRBV7-9	TRBJ2-1	TGTGCCAGCAGCCGTCCGGGGGTAGAGCAGCAGTTCTTC	CASSRPGVEQQFF
NA	NA	TRBV6-2/TRBV6-3	TRBJ2-3	TGTGCCAGCAGTTACGGGGGAATGAGGAAAGATACGCAGTATTTT	CASSYGGMRKDTQYF
NA	NA	TRBV27	TRBJ1-1	TGTGCCAGCAACGAGGGGGGCTTGAACACTGAAGCTTTCTTT	CASNEGGLNTEAFF
NA	TRBD1	TRBV28	TRBJ1-4	TGTGCCAGCAGTGCCGGGACAGGGACTGAAAAACTGTTTTTT	CASSAGTGTEKLFF
NA	NA	TRBV5-1	TRBJ1-5	TGCGCCAGCAGCTTGGAAGGGAATGATAATCAGCCCCAGCATTTT	CASSLEGNDNQPQHF
NA	NA	TRBV6-5	TRBJ2-5	TGTGCCAGCAGTTACTTAGGGGCCCAAGAGACCCAGTACTTC	CASSYLGAQETQYF
once	NA	TRBV29-1	TRBJ1-2	TGCAGCGTTGAAGAGGTCCGTGGCTACACCTTC	CSVEEVRGYTF
NA	NA	TRBV5-1	TRBJ2-1	TGCGCCAGCAGCCCGGACGACTCTAACAATGAGCAGTTCTTC	CASSPDDSNNEQFF
NA	NA	TRBV6-4	TRBJ1-3	TGTGCCAGCAGTGAGGACTACTCTGGAAACACCATATATTTT	CASSEDYSGNTIYF
NA	NA	TRBV27	TRBJ2-7	TGTGCCAGCAGTTTATCTGGGGGCCTCGAGCAGTACTTC	CASSLSGGLEQYF
NA	NA	TRBV28	TRBJ2-2	TGTGCCAGCAGTTTGTTTTCGAACACCGGGGAGCTGTTTTTT	CASSLFSNTGELFF
NA	NA	TRBV29-1	TRBJ1-2	TGCAGCGCCCTGGGTGGCATGGAGGGCTACACCTTC	CSALGGMEGYTF
NA	TRBD2	TRBV7-9	TRBJ2-3	TGTGCCAGCAGCCAACTAGCGGGAGTGGATACGCAGTATTTT	CASSQLAGVDTQYF